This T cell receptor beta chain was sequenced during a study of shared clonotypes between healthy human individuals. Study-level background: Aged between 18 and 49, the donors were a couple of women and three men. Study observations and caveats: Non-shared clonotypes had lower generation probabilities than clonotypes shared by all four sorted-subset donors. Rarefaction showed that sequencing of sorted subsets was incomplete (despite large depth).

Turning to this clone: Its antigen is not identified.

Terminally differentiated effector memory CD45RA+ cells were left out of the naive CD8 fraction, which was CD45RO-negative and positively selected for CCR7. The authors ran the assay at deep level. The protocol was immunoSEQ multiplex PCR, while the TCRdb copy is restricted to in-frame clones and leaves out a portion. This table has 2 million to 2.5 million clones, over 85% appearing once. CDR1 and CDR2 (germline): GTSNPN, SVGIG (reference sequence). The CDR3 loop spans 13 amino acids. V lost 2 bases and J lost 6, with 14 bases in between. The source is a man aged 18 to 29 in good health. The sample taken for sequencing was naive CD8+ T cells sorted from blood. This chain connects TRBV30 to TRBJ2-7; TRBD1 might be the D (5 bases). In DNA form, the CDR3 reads TGTGCCTGGAGTCTGCATTCCCAGGGCGAGCAGTACTTC. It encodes CAWSLHSQGEQYF.